This TCR beta chain emerged from a study of blood T cell repertoires in COVID-19. Measured with immunoSEQ multiplex PCR; TCRdb has only the in-frame clones, and not every one. The data show 200,000 or so clones, about 85% seen once. In assigning cohorts, the study relied on participant-reported clinical history. The ends lost 8 bases at V and 5 bases at J; junction bases unmatched: 4. This CDR3 is built from 12 residues. The germline gives CDR1 MNHEY, CDR2 SVGAGI. Sequenced input: PBMCs or T cells enriched from blood (not recorded which). The sequence was collected from a woman aged 25-40 years who had recovered from COVID-19. The V and J genes are TRBV6-5 and TRBJ1-2; TRBD1 matches at 8 bases. This CDR3 is CASGGQAYGYTF. The CDR3 DNA reads TGTGCCAGCGGGGGACAGGCTTATGGCTACACCTTC.